This T cell receptor (beta chain) was found in a study of control samples from healthy donors and cancer patients. Clones were sequenced by immunoSEQ multiplex PCR, and TCRdb holds only the in-frame ones, with some missing. The sample carries tens of thousands of clones, 90% recorded once. The TCR comes from a man aged 60 to 69 with colorectal cancer. Sequencing was carried out using PBMCs.

For the CDR3, the DNA is TGTGCCAGCAGCTTAACAGGGGGTTCACCCCTCCACTTT. Protein: CASSLTGGSPLHF. V is TRBV11-2 and J is TRBJ1-6, with TRBD1 matching 8 bases. The trim removed 2 bases at V and 9 bases at J, leaving 0 bases unmatched. The CDR3 sequence is 13 residues long. Germline CDR1 is SGHAT and CDR2 is FQNNGV.